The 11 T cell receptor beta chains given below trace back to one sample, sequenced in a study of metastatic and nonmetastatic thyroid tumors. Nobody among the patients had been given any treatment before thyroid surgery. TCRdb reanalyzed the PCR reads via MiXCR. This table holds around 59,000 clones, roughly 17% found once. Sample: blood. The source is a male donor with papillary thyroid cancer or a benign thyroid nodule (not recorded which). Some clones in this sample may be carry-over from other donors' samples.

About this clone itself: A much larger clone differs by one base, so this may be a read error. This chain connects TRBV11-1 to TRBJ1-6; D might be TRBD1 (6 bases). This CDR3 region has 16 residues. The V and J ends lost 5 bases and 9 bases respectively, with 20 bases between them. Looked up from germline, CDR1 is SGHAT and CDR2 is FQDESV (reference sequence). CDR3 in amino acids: CASSVEGGDFSSPLHF. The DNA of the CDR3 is TGTGCCAGCAGCGTGGAAGGGGGAGACTTTAGTTCACCCCTCCACTTT. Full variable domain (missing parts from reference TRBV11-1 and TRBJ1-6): EAEVAQSPRYKITEKSQAVAFWCDPISGHATLYWYRQILGQGPELLVQFQDESVVDDSQLPKDRFSAERLKGVDSTLKIQPAELGDSAMYLCASSVEGGDFSSPLHFGNGTRLTVT.

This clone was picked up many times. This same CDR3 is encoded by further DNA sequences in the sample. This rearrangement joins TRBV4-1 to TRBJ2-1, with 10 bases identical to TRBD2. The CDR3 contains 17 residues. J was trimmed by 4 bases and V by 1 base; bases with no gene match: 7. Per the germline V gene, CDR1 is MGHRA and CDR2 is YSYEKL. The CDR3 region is CASSQGLLAGEYNEQFF. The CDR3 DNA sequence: TGCGCCAGCAGCCAAGGCCTCCTAGCGGGGGAGTACAATGAGCAGTTCTTC.

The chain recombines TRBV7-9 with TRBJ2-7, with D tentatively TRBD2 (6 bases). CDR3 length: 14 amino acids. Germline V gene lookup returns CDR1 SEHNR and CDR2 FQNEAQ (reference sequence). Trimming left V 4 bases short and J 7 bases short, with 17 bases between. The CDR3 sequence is CASSSDRDLEEQYF. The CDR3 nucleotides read TGTGCCAGCAGCTCTGACCGGGACTTGGAGGAGCAGTACTTC.

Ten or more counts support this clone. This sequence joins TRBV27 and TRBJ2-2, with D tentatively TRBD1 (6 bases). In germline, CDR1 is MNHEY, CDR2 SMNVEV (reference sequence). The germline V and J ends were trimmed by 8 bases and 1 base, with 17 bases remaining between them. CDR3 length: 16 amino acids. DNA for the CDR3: TGTGCCAGCGGGTCAGACACGGGACAGAACACCGGGGAGCTGTTTTTT. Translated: CASGSDTGQNTGELFF.

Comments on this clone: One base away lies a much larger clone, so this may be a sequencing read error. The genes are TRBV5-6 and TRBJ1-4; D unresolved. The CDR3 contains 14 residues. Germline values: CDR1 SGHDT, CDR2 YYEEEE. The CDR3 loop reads CVSSPDGNVEKLFF. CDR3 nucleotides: TGTGTCAGCAGCCCTGATGGGAACGTTGAAAAACTGTTTTTT.

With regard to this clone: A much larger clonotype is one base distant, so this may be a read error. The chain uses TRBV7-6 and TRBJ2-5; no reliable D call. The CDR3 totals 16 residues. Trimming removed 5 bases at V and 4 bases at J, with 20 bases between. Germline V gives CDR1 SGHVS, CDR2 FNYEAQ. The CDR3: CASSLGSGHRVETQYF. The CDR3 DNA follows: TGTGCCAGCAGCCTAGGGTCGGGCCATCGTGTAGAGACCCAGTACTTC. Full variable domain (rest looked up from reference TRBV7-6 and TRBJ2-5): GAGVSQSPRYKVTKRGQDVALRCDPISGHVSLYWYRQALGQGPEFLTYFNYEAQQDKSGLPNDRFSAERPEGSISTLTIQRTEQRDSAMYRCASSLGSGHRVETQYFGPGTRLLVL.

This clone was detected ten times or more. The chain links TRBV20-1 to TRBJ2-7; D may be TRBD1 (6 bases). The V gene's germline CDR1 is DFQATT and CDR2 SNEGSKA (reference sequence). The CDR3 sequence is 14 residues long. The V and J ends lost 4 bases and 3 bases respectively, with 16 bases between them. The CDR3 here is CSATGQSYIYEQYF. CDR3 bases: TGCAGTGCTACAGGACAGTCTTATATCTACGAGCAGTACTTC.

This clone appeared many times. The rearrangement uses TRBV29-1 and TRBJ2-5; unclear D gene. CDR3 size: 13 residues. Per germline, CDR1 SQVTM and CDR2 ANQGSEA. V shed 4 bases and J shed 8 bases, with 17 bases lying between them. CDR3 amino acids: CSVVRTSVGTQYF. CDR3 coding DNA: TGCAGCGTTGTTAGGACGTCCGTCGGCACCCAGTACTTC.

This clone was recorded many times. This chain's CDR3 is CASSEPIQLAKQFF. DNA of the CDR3: TGTGCCAGCAGTGAACCAATTCAACTAGCGAAGCAGTTCTTC. V is TRBV2 and J is TRBJ2-1, with TRBD2 matching 7 bases. Unmatched junction bases numbered 9, after V lost 2 bases and J lost 11 bases. Germline assignment: CDR1 SNHLY and CDR2 FYNNEI. The CDR3 runs to 14 residues.

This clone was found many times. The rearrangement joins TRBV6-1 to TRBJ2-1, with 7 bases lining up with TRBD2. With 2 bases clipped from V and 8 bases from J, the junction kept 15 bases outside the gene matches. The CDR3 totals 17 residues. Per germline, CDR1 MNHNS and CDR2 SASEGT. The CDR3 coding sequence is TGTGCCAGCAGTGAACCCCTAACAACACGGGGGGAGGATGAGCAGTTCTTC. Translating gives CASSEPLTTRGEDEQFF.

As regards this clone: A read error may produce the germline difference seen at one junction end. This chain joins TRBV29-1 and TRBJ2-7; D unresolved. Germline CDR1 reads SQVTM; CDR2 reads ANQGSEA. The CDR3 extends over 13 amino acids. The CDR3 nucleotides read TGCAGCGTTCTGGTGTTCGCTCCCTACGAGCAATACTTC. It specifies CSVLVFAPYEQYF.